These 31 T cell receptor beta chains originate from one sample sequenced in a study of blood T cell repertoires in COVID-19. Repertoires were generated with immunoSEQ multiplex PCR, while TCRdb's copy carries only in-frame clones and drops some. The data hold around 29,000 clones, with around 86% observed a single time. The sequenced sample was peripheral blood. These receptor sequences come from an older woman with active COVID-19.

This chain uses TRBV6-5 with TRBJ2-1, with TRBD2 identical over 7 bases. Looked up from germline, CDR1 is MNHEY and CDR2 is SVGAGI. The CDR3 covers 15 residues. The V and J ends lost 2 bases and 7 bases, in that order; junction bases with no gene match: 8. The CDR3 sequence: CASSYGGGFRNEQFF. The CDR3 DNA is TGTGCCAGCAGTTACGGCGGGGGTTTCAGAAATGAGCAGTTCTTC.

This rearrangement joins TRBV30 to TRBJ1-5, with D possibly TRBD1 on 6 matching bases. V was trimmed by 4 bases and J by 3 bases, leaving 10 bases between them. The length of the CDR3 is 13 residues. Per germline, CDR1 GTSNPN and CDR2 SVGIG (reference sequence). The CDR3 nucleotides are TGTGCCTGGAACGACAGGATCAATCAGCCCCAGCATTTT. Its translation: CAWNDRINQPQHF. Complete variable domain (other parts from reference TRBV30 and TRBJ1-5): SQTIHQWPATLVQPVGSPLSLECTVEGTSNPNLYWYRQAAGRGLQLLFYSVGIGQISSEVPQNLSASRPQDRQFILSSKKLLLSDSGFYLCAWNDRINQPQHFGDGTRLSIL.

This clone appeared a single time. The V and J genes are TRBV7-9 and TRBJ1-1; D is uncertain. This CDR3 has 13 residues. Trimming left V 1 base short and J 1 base short, with 4 bases between. Germline V gene sequence: CDR1 SEHNR, CDR2 FQNEAQ (reference sequence). CDR3 nucleotides: TGTGCCAGCAGCTTAGGCGAGAACACTGAAGCTTTCTTT. Translated, it gives CASSLGENTEAFF.

The J gene is TRBJ2-3, the V gene TRBV29-1, with D possibly matching TRBD2 (6 bases). From germline, CDR1 is SQVTM and CDR2 ANQGSEA. Trimming stripped 7 bases from V and 0 bases from J, with 11 bases between. CDR3 length: 13 residues. The chain's CDR3 is CSAPRESTDTQYF. The CDR3 region has the DNA TGCAGCGCTCCACGGGAGAGCACAGATACGCAGTATTTT.

The genes are TRBV5-1 and TRBJ2-3, with 15 nucleotides matching TRBD2. The length of the CDR3 is 17 residues. Losses at the gene ends were 4 bases for V and 2 bases for J; bases not matched to a gene: 5. CDR1 is SGHRS and CDR2 is YFSETQ in the germline V gene. CDR3 residues: CASSPGTSGGPTDTQYF. Written as DNA, the CDR3 is TGCGCCAGCAGCCCTGGGACTAGCGGGGGGCCCACAGATACGCAGTATTTT.

The chain joins TRBV19 to TRBJ2-7; 8 nucleotides line up with TRBD1. This CDR3 comprises 14 residues. CDR1 and CDR2 from the germline V gene are LNHDA and SQIVND (reference sequence). Trimming at V came to 3 bases and at J to 4 bases, leaving 5 bases not matched to a gene. The CDR3 spells CASSIRGQGYEQYF. The CDR3 DNA sequence: TGTGCCAGTAGTATCCGTGGACAGGGATACGAGCAGTACTTC.

The chain is built from TRBV11-2 and TRBJ2-7; unclear D gene. Germline lookup yields CDR1 SGHAT and CDR2 FQNNGV. The V and J ends lost 4 bases and 4 bases respectively, with 5 bases between them. The CDR3 is 11 residues long. The CDR3 is CASSSYYEQYF. The CDR3 DNA is TGTGCCAGCAGCTCCTATTACGAGCAGTACTTC.

This sequence joins TRBV12-3 or TRBV12-4 and TRBJ2-1, with D perhaps matching TRBD2 (6 bases). The CDR3 has 12 residues. V lost 6 bases and J lost 10, with 13 bases in between. The CDR3 loop reads CASRDYSREQFF. The CDR3 DNA reads as TGTGCCAGCAGGGACTATAGCCGGGAGCAGTTCTTC.

The V call is TRBV6-5, the J call TRBJ2-7; 7 bases line up with TRBD2. The CDR3 totals 15 residues. Germline values: CDR1 MNHEY, CDR2 SVGAGI. Losses at the gene ends were 7 bases for V and 2 bases for J; bases not matched to a gene: 11. CDR3 sequence (DNA): TGTGCCAGCACTCCGCGGGGGACCGCGGCCTACGAGCAGTACTTC. This translates into CASTPRGTAAYEQYF.

The rearrangement uses TRBV30 and TRBJ2-3, with a tentative D call TRBD2 (6 bases). CDR1 and CDR2 from the germline V gene are GTSNPN and SVGIG (reference sequence). This CDR3 is 12 amino acids long. V gave up 6 bases and J gave up 3 bases, with 10 bases separating them. CDR3 amino acids: CACTGGTDTQYF. CDR3 coding DNA: TGTGCCTGTACCGGAGGGACAGATACGCAGTATTTT. The full variable domain, completed using reference TRBV30 and TRBJ2-3, is SQTIHQWPATLVQPVGSPLSLECTVEGTSNPNLYWYRQAAGRGLQLLFYSVGIGQISSEVPQNLSASRPQDRQFILSSKKLLLSDSGFYLCACTGGTDTQYFGPGTRLTVL.

The V call is TRBV2, the J call TRBJ1-1; TRBD1 aligns across 8 bases. The length of the CDR3 is 15 residues. Germline loops: CDR1 SNHLY, CDR2 FYNNEI. J was trimmed by 6 bases and V by 6 bases; bases with no gene match: 12. CDR3 in amino acids: CASRSRTGFRAEAFF. The DNA of the CDR3 is TGTGCCAGCAGGTCCAGGACAGGGTTTAGGGCTGAAGCTTTCTTT.

The genes are TRBV7-7 and TRBJ2-1, with D tentatively TRBD1 (5 bases). Germline V gene sequence: CDR1 SSHAT, CDR2 FNYEAQ (reference sequence). The CDR3 covers 16 residues. The V end lost 2 bases, the J end lost 0 bases, and 11 bases lay between the germline ends. The CDR3 bases are TGTGCCAGCAGCTTACGTAGGGGTAGCTCCTACAATGAGCAGTTCTTC. Its translation: CASSLRRGSSYNEQFF. Combining the CDR3 with reference TRBV7-7 and TRBJ2-1 gives the whole variable domain GAGVSQSPRYKVTKRGQDVTLRCDPISSHATLYWYQQALGQGPEFLTYFNYEAQPDKSGLPSDRFSAERPEGSISTLTIQRTEQRDSAMYRCASSLRRGSSYNEQFFGPGTRLTVL.

The V and J genes are TRBV28 and TRBJ2-7, with 7 bases identical to TRBD1. From germline, CDR1 is MDHEN and CDR2 SYDVKM. The trim removed 4 bases at V and 2 bases at J, leaving 11 bases unmatched. The CDR3 has 16 residues. The DNA of the CDR3 is TGTGCCAGCAGTTGGGTATTTGGGACAGAAGCCTACGAGCAGTACTTC. Protein product: CASSWVFGTEAYEQYF.

The CDR3 region has the DNA TGTGCCAGCAGCCAAGATCGGGGGTTTGCAAGAGCTTTCTTT. Translated: CASSQDRGFARAFF. The J gene is TRBJ1-1, the V gene TRBV4-2; perhaps TRBD1 as D (5 bases). Germline-derived CDR1 and CDR2 are LGHNA and YNFKEQ. The CDR3 extends over 14 amino acids. Trimming took off 0 bases at V and 10 bases at J, with 15 bases between the two ends.

This clone has a handful of counts. V is TRBV3-1 (or the pseudogene TRBV3-2) and J is TRBJ1-2; 8 nucleotides line up with TRBD1. CDR1 is LGHDT, CDR2 YNNKEL, per germline (reference sequence). The CDR3 totals 14 residues. V shed 1 base, J shed 8 bases, and the junction held 6 bases outside the gene matches. The CDR3 DNA reads TGTGCCAGCAGCCAAGGATCAGGGGGCCTGGGCTACACCTTC. Its protein is CASSQGSGGLGYTF.

The chain couples TRBV5-1 to TRBJ1-3, with a tentative D call TRBD1 (6 bases). CDR3 length equals 14 residues. Deletions cut 4 bases from V and 0 bases from J, with 8 bases between. CDR1 is SGHRS, CDR2 YFSETQ, per germline. CDR3 sequence (DNA): TGCGCCAGCAGCCTGGACAGCTCTGGAAACACCATATATTTT. Protein product: CASSLDSSGNTIYF.

The rearrangement joins TRBV5-1 to TRBJ2-1; 10 bases match TRBD2. V dropped 1 base and J dropped 8; count of bases not matched to a gene: 3. Germline V lookup: CDR1 SGHRS, CDR2 YFSETQ. The CDR3 sequence is 14 residues long. The chain's CDR3 is CASSLTSGNYEQFF. CDR3 in DNA: TGCGCCAGCAGCTTGACTAGCGGGAACTATGAGCAGTTCTTC. The variable domain in full, with the rest retrieved from reference TRBV5-1 and TRBJ2-1, is KAGVTQTPRYLIKTRGQQVTLSCSPISGHRSVSWYQQTPGQGLQFLFEYFSETQRNKGNFPGRFSGRQFSNSRSEMNVSTLELGDSALYLCASSLTSGNYEQFFGPGTRLTVL.

The CDR3 nucleotides read TGTGCCAGCTCACGCTATCAGACTAGCGGCGAGTACGAGCAGTACTTC. As protein: CASSRYQTSGEYEQYF. V usage is TRBV18 and J usage is TRBJ2-7; 9 nucleotides align to TRBD2. V lost 4 bases to trimming and J lost 4 bases; unmatched junction nucleotides: 11. Germline V lookup: CDR1 KGHSH, CDR2 LQKENI. There are 16 residues in the CDR3. The variable domain in full, completed from reference TRBV18 and TRBJ2-7, reads NAGVMQNPRHLVRRRGQEARLRCSPMKGHSHVYWYRQLPEEGLKFMVYLQKENIIDESGMPKERFSAEFPKEGPSILRIQQVVRGDSAAYFCASSRYQTSGEYEQYFGPGTRLTVT.

The chain uses TRBV7-2 and TRBJ2-5; D unclear. Trimming pared 6 bases from V and 4 bases from J, leaving 15 bases between. Per the germline V gene, CDR1 is SGHTA and CDR2 is FQGNSA. The CDR3 length is 14 residues. In DNA form, the CDR3 reads TGTGCCAGCAGTTTTGGGTTAGCCGGAGAGACCCAGTACTTC. Translating gives CASSFGLAGETQYF.

This clone was seen only once. The chain employs TRBV14 and TRBJ2-5; the match to TRBD2 covers 13 bases. The CDR3 is made up of 16 amino acids. Germline V lookup: CDR1 SGHDN, CDR2 FVKESK. V was clipped by 4 bases and J by 2 bases; unmatched bases: 4. The CDR3 is CASSPPGLAGQETQYF. In DNA, the CDR3 is TGTGCCAGCAGCCCTCCGGGACTAGCGGGGCAAGAGACCCAGTACTTC.

The chain joins TRBV11-2 to TRBJ2-7, with D possibly TRBD1 on 5 matching bases. This CDR3 comprises 13 residues. The ends were cut back, 4 bases at V and 6 bases at J, with 13 bases in the middle. The V gene's germline CDR1 is SGHAT and CDR2 FQNNGV. The CDR3 coding sequence is TGTGCCAGCAGCTGGCAGGGTGCTGTCGAGCAGTACTTC. Translated: CASSWQGAVEQYF.

The V gene is TRBV6-2 or TRBV6-3, the J gene TRBJ2-7; D remains unclear. The CDR3 length is 13 residues. The ends were cut back, 5 bases at V and 4 bases at J, with 12 bases in the middle. Looked up from germline, CDR1 is MNHEY and CDR2 is SVGEGT. CDR3 DNA sequence: TGTGCCAGCAGTCGCCCCCACAATTACGAGCAGTACTTC. Its protein is CASSRPHNYEQYF.

The chain combines TRBV27 with TRBJ1-6; 8 bases fit TRBD1. The CDR3 sequence is 14 residues long. V lost 6 bases, J lost 7 bases, and 5 bases stayed unmatched. CDR1 is MNHEY and CDR2 is SMNVEV in the germline V gene (reference sequence). CDR3 residues: CASSADRGNSPLHF. As DNA, the CDR3 is TGTGCCAGCAGCGCCGACAGGGGAAATTCACCCCTCCACTTT.

In this sample, this clone turned up once. The chain carries TRBV28 and TRBJ2-7, with D tentatively TRBD1 (6 bases). From germline, CDR1 is MDHEN and CDR2 SYDVKM. The CDR3 sequence is 11 residues long. V was trimmed by 4 bases and J by 6 bases, leaving 7 bases between them. The CDR3 loop reads CASSYRVEQYF. CDR3 in DNA: TGTGCCAGCAGTTACAGGGTCGAGCAGTACTTC. The full variable domain, with the rest looked up from reference TRBV28 and TRBJ2-7, is DVKVTQSSRYLVKRTGEKVFLECVQDMDHENMFWYRQDPGLGLRLIYFSYDVKMKEKGDIPEGYSVSREKKERFSLILESASTNQTSMYLCASSYRVEQYFGPGTRLTVT.

J is TRBJ2-3 and V is TRBV3-1 (or the pseudogene TRBV3-2), with 8 positions matching TRBD2. V shed 1 base and J 6 bases; nucleotides not matched to a gene: 6. Germline V lookup: CDR1 LGHDT, CDR2 YNNKEL (reference sequence). The CDR3 runs 15 residues. The CDR3 spells CASSQAGGPVDTQYF. The CDR3 DNA is TGTGCCAGCAGCCAAGCGGGGGGGCCGGTCGATACGCAGTATTTT.

V is TRBV28 and J is TRBJ1-2; D not resolved. The CDR3 has 11 amino acids. The germline V gene has CDR1 MDHEN and CDR2 SYDVKM. Deletions cut 8 bases from V and 12 bases from J, with 16 bases between. In DNA, the CDR3 is TGTGCCAGCTGGCGGAATGGGTGGAACACCTTC. This codes for CASWRNGWNTF.

The rearrangement links TRBV28 to TRBJ1-4; D is perhaps TRBD1 (6 bases). The CDR3 loop spans 15 amino acids. Between the trimmed V and J ends, which lost 4 bases and 5 bases, there was a span of 14 bases. The germline gives CDR1 MDHEN, CDR2 SYDVKM. CDR3 in DNA: TGTGCCAGCAGTTCGGGACAACCGGGGAATGAAAAACTGTTTTTT. It codes for CASSSGQPGNEKLFF.

The chain uses TRBV5-1 and TRBJ1-1; D not resolved. V was cut by 1 base and J by 2 bases, with 6 bases left in between. Germline V gene data show CDR1 as SGHRS and CDR2 as YFSETQ. The CDR3 runs 13 residues. For the CDR3, the DNA is TGCGCCAGCAGCTTGACCCTAAACACTGAAGCTTTCTTT. This translates into CASSLTLNTEAFF.

V usage is TRBV2 and J usage is TRBJ1-6, with 8 nucleotides matching TRBD1. In germline, CDR1 is SNHLY, CDR2 FYNNEI. CDR3 length equals 16 residues. Germline trimming cut 3 bases from V and 4 bases from J; bases unmatched to any gene: 5. The CDR3 reads CASSDGWDRYNSPLHF. The DNA of the CDR3 is TGTGCCAGCAGTGATGGTTGGGACAGGTATAATTCACCCCTCCACTTT.

The CDR3 DNA is TGTGCCAGCAGTCACAGGGAACTAGACGAGCAGTACTTC. The encoded protein is CASSHRELDEQYF. The chain links TRBV6-6 to TRBJ2-7; D might be TRBD1 (6 bases). The length of the CDR3 is 13 residues. Trimming left V 5 bases short and J 5 bases short, with 13 bases between. Germline CDR1 reads MNHNY; CDR2 reads SVGAGI (reference sequence).

This chain joins TRBV6-2 or TRBV6-3 and TRBJ2-5; 9 bases are a match to TRBD2. There are 15 residues in the CDR3. The V and J ends lost 2 bases and 1 base, in that order; junction bases with no gene match: 2. Germline loops: CDR1 MNHEY, CDR2 SVGEGT. This chain's CDR3 is CASSYLAGIQETQYF. CDR3 coding DNA: TGTGCCAGCAGTTACCTAGCGGGGATCCAAGAGACCCAGTACTTC.